A single sample is the source of the 8 T cell receptor beta chains below, sequenced in a study of T cells in Graves' hyperthyroidism and ophthalmopathy. TCR beta CDR3 regions were amplified from RNA. A set of HTBI primers served as the primers for a first-round RT-PCR of the TCR CDR3. One entry per CDR3 protein, called by TCRdb with MiXCR from the multiplex PCR reads. Of approximately 520,000 distinct CDR3 sequences listed, less than 25% are singletons. What was sequenced was blood. The origin of the receptors is a man younger than 35 with Graves' hyperthyroidism.

At least ten counts were recorded for this clonotype. J is TRBJ2-2 and V is TRBV11-2; possible D gene TRBD2, 6 bases. Trimming removed 5 bases at V and 7 bases at J, with 20 bases between. The germline gives CDR1 SGHAT, CDR2 FQNNGV. This CDR3 has 16 amino acids. The DNA for the CDR3 is TGTGCCAGCAGCCTTGGATGGAGGGGAAGGATCGGGGAGCTGTTTTTT. This translates into CASSLGWRGRIGELFF.

This clonotype has ten or more counts. J is TRBJ2-5 and V is TRBV4-1; D might be TRBD2 (5 bases). Trimming shortened V by 4 bases and J by 3 bases, and 12 bases separated the two germline ends. Germline lookup yields CDR1 MGHRA and CDR2 YSYEKL. The CDR3 runs 14 residues. The CDR3 DNA follows: TGCGCCAGCAGCCGCCCCGAGGGCGAAGAGACCCAGTACTTC. Amino acid sequence: CASSRPEGEETQYF.

This clonotype was seen many times. V gene TRBV28 combines with J gene TRBJ1-5; a weak D match, TRBD1 (6 bases). The length of the CDR3 is 14 residues. Between the trimmed V and J ends, which lost 5 bases and 6 bases, there was a span of 14 bases. Per the germline V gene, CDR1 is MDHEN and CDR2 is SYDVKM. The CDR3 reads CASSHDGGGQPQHF. CDR3 coding DNA: TGTGCCAGCAGTCACGACGGGGGCGGTCAGCCCCAGCATTTT.

About this clonotype: A much larger clone lies a single base off, so this may be a read error. This CDR3 is missing its conserved last phenylalanine or tryptophan, likely due to a read error. This sequence joins TRBV15 and TRBJ1-2; maybe TRBD1 (6 bases). The germline V gene has CDR1 LNHNV and CDR2 YYDKDF (reference sequence). Between the trimmed V and J ends, which lost 4 bases and 4 bases, there was a span of 19 bases. The CDR3 consists of 16 residues. The CDR3 DNA sequence: TGTGCCACCAGCACTGGGGCGGGGGGCGCAGCCTATGGCTACACCTAC. It specifies CATSTGAGGAAYGYTY.

The table lists this clonotype with many counts. The V gene is TRBV6-1, the J gene TRBJ2-1, with no clear D. Per germline, CDR1 MNHNS and CDR2 SASEGT. The V gene lost 6 bases and the J gene lost 3 bases, with 3 bases spanning the gap. The CDR3 totals 11 residues. CDR3 coding DNA: TGTGCCAGCAGCGTCTACAATGAGCAGTTCTTC. Its protein product is CASSVYNEQFF.

This clonotype was recorded many times. The chain joins TRBV6-1 to TRBJ2-2; 8 bases are a match to TRBD2. With V trimmed by 1 base and J by 4 bases, 5 bases remained unmatched. This CDR3 spans 16 amino acids. CDR1 and CDR2 (germline): MNHNS, SASEGT. Written as DNA, the CDR3 is TGTGCCAGCAGTGAAGAGGGGACTAGTATCACCGGGGAGCTGTTTTTT. Translating it yields CASSEEGTSITGELFF.

CDR3 DNA sequence: TGTGCCAGCAGTTTGGCCAGGGGAAAGTATGGCTACACCTTC. Its translation is CASSLARGKYGYTF. The chain links TRBV28 to TRBJ1-2; perhaps TRBD1 as D (6 bases). Germline lookup yields CDR1 MDHEN and CDR2 SYDVKM. The CDR3 totals 14 residues. The germline V and J ends were trimmed by 3 bases and 5 bases, with 13 bases remaining between them.

This clonotype was counted at least ten times. The chain couples TRBV7-9 to TRBJ1-1, with unresolved D. Trimming took 1 base from V and 11 from J, leaving 5 bases between them. The CDR3 extends over 10 amino acids. CDR1 is SEHNR and CDR2 is FQNEAQ in the germline V gene (reference sequence). The CDR3 coding sequence is TGTGCCAGCAGCTTAGAATGGGCTTTCTTT. Amino acid sequence: CASSLEWAFF.